This T cell receptor (beta chain) was obtained from a study of T cell responses to AZD1222 COVID-19 vaccine. Regarding the study as a whole: Targeting of unmutated variant regions was reportedly seen in nearly half of spike-specific TCRs.

Assay: immunoSEQ multiplex PCR; the TCRdb copy retains only in-frame clones and omits some. The table has roughly 120,000 clones, roughly 84% seen once. On this clone: The antigen remains undetermined.

Deletions cut 6 bases from V and 4 bases from J, with 10 bases between. Germline lookup yields CDR1 SNHLY and CDR2 FYNNEI. The CDR3 runs 13 residues. The source material was peripheral blood, sampled on day 0 of AZD1222 vaccination. The source of this sequence is an adult in good health. The V and J genes are TRBV2 and TRBJ1-5; D call uncertain. As DNA, the CDR3 is TGTGCCAGCAGAGTTCAAGGGAATCAGCCCCAGCATTTT. Protein: CASRVQGNQPQHF.